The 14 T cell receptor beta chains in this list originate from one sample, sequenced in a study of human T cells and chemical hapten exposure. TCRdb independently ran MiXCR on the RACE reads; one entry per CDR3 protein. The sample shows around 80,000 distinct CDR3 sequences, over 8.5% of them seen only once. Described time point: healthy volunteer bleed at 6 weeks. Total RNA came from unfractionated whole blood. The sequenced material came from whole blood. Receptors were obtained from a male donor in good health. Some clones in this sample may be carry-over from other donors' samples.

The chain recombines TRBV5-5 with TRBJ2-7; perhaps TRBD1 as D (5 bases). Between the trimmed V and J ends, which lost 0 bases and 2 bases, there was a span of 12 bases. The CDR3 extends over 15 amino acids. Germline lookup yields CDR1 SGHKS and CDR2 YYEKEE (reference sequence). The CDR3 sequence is CASSLASGLTYEQYF. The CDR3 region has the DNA TGTGCCAGCAGCTTGGCGTCAGGGTTGACCTACGAGCAGTACTTC.

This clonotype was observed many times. CDR3 protein: CSARYLAGGLEQYF. The DNA of the CDR3 is TGCAGTGCTAGGTATCTAGCGGGGGGGCTCGAGCAGTACTTC. The gene calls are TRBV20-1 and TRBJ2-7; 12 bases agree with TRBD2. V lost 3 bases, J lost 6 bases, and 6 bases stayed unmatched. Germline CDR1 is DFQATT and CDR2 is SNEGSKA (reference sequence). The CDR3 is made up of 14 amino acids.

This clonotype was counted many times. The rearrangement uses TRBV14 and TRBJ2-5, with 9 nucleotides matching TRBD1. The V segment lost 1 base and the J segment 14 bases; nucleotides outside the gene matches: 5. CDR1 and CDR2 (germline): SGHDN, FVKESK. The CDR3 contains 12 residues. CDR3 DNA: TGTGCCAGCAGCCAAGCCGGGACAGGGTTCTACTTC. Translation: CASSQAGTGFYF. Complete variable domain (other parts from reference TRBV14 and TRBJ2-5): EAGVTQFPSHSVIEKGQTVTLRCDPISGHDNLYWYRRVMGKEIKFLLHFVKESKQDESGMPNNRFLAERTGGTYSTLKVQPAELEDSGVYFCASSQAGTGFYFGPGTRLLVL.

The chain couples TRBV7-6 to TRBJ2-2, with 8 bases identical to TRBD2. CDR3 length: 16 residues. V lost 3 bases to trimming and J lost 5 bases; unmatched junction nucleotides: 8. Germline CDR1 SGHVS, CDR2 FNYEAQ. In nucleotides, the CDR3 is TGTGCCAGCAGCTTCTCCGGACTAGCCCCAACCGGGGAGCTGTTTTTT. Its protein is CASSFSGLAPTGELFF.

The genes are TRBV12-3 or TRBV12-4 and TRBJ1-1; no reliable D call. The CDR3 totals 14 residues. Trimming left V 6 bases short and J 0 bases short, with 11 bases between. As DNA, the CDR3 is TGTGCCAGCAGCAAAGGGCCCCTGAACACTGAAGCTTTCTTT. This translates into CASSKGPLNTEAFF.

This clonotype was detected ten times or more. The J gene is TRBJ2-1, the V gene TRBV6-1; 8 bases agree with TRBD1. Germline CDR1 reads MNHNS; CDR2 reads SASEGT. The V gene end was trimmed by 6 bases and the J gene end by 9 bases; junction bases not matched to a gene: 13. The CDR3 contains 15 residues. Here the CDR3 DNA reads TGTGCCAGCAGCGGGGACAGGACGGGAATCAGTGAGCAGTTCTTC. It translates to CASSGDRTGISEQFF.

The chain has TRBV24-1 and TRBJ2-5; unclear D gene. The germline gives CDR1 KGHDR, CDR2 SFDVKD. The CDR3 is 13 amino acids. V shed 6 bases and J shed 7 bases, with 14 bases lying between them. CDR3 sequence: CATSSTQEGTQYF. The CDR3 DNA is TGTGCCACCAGTTCAACGCAAGAAGGGACCCAGTACTTC.

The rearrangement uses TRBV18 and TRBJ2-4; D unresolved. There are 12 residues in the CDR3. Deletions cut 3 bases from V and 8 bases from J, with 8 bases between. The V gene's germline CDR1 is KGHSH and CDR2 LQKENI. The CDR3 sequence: CASSPNADIQYF. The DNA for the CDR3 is TGTGCCAGCTCACCCAACGCGGACATTCAGTACTTC. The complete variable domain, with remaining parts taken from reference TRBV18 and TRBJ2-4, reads NAGVMQNPRHLVRRRGQEARLRCSPMKGHSHVYWYRQLPEEGLKFMVYLQKENIIDESGMPKERFSAEFPKEGPSILRIQQVVRGDSAAYFCASSPNADIQYFGAGTRLSVL.

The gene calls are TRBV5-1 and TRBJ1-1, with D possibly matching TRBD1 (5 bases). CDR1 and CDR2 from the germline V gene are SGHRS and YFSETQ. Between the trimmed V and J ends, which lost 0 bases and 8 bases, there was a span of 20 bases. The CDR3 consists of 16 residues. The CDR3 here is CASSLEGRGGADEAFF. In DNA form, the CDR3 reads TGCGCCAGCAGCTTGGAGGGTCGTGGGGGAGCGGACGAAGCTTTCTTT.

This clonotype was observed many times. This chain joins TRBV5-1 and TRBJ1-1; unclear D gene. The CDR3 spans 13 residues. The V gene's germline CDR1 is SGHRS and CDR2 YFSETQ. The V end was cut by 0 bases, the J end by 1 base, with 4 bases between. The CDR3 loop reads CASSLAGNTEAFF. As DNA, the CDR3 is TGCGCCAGCAGCTTGGCAGGGAACACTGAAGCTTTCTTT.

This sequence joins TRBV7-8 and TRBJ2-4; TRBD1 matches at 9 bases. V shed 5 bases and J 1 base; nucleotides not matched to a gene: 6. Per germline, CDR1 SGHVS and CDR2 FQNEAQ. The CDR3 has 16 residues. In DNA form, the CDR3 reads TGTGCCAGCAGCACCGGACAGGGGACGGCCAAAAACATTCAGTACTTC. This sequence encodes CASSTGQGTAKNIQYF.

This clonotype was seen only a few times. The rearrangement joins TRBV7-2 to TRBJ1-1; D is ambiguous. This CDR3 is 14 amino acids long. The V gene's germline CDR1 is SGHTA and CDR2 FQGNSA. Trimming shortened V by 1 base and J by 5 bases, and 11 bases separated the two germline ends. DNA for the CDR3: TGTGCCAGCAGCTTAGATTACCGTGGGACTGAAGCTTTCTTT. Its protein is CASSLDYRGTEAFF.

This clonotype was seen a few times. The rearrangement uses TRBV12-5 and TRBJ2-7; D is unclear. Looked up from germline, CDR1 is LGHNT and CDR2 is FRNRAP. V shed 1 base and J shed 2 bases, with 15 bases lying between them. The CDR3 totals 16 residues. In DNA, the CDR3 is TGTGCTAGTGGTTTGGACTCTAAGGGCAGAGCCTACGAGCAGTACTTC. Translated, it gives CASGLDSKGRAYEQYF.

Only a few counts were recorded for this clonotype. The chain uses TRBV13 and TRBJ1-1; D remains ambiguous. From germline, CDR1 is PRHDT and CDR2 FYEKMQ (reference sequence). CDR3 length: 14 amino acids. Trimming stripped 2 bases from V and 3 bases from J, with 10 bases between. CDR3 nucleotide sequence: TGTGCCAGCAGCTTAAACGACGGTCACACTGAAGCTTTCTTT. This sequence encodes CASSLNDGHTEAFF.